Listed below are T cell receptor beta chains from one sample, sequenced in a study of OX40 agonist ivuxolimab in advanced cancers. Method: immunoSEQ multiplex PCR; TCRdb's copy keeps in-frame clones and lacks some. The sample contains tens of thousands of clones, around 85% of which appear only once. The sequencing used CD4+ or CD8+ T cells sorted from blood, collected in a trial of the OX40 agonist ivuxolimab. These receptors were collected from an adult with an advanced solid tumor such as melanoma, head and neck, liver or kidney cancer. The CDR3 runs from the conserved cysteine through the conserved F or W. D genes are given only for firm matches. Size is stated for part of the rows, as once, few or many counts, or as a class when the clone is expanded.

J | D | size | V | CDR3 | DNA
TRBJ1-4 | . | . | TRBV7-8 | CASSLAALSRNEKLFF | TGTGCCAGCAGCTTAGCGGCATTGAGCCGTAATGAAAAACTGTTTTTT
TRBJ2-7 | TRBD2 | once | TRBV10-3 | CAISEGTSGYEQYF | TGTGCCATCAGTGAGGGGACTAGCGGATACGAGCAGTACTTC
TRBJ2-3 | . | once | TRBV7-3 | CASSLAPPDTQYF | TGTGCCAGCAGCTTGGCCCCCCCCGATACGCAGTATTTT
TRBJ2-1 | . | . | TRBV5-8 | CASSPWGVDEQFF | TGTGCCAGCAGCCCGTGGGGGGTCGATGAGCAGTTCTTC
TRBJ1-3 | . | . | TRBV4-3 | CASSQDRTGPSGNTIYF | TGCGCCAGCAGCCAAGATAGGACGGGCCCCTCTGGAAACACCATATATTTT
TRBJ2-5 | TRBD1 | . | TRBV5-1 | CASSPGTGQETQYF | TGCGCCAGCAGCCCCGGGACAGGCCAAGAGACCCAGTACTTC
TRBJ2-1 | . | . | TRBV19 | CATPIVCGANEQFF | TGTGCCACCCCAATAGTTTGCGGGGCAAATGAGCAGTTCTTC
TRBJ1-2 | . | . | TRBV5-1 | CASSLGTPLNYGYTF | TGCGCCAGCAGCCTTGGGACTCCCCTTAACTATGGCTACACCTTC
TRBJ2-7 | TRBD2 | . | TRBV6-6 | CASSELAGGSYEQYF | TGTGCCAGCAGCGAACTAGCGGGAGGGTCCTACGAGCAGTACTTC
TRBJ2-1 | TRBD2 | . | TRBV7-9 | CASSPPRSGSPSYNEQFF | TGTGCCAGCAGCCCTCCGAGGAGCGGGAGTCCATCCTACAATGAGCAGTTCTTC
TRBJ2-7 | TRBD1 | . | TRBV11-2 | CASSLVRQGNEQYF | TGTGCCAGCAGCTTAGTCCGACAGGGTAACGAGCAGTACTTC
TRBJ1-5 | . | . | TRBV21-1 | CASRRTGGRNQPQHF | TGTGCCAGCAGGAGAACAGGGGGCAGGAATCAGCCCCAGCATTTT
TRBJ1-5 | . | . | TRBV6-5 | CASSYSRTPNQPQHF | TGTGCCAGCAGTTACTCAAGGACACCTAATCAGCCCCAGCATTTT
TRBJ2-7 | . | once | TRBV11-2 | CASTAIRRPYEQYF | TGTGCCAGCACCGCGATTCGTCGGCCCTACGAGCAGTACTTC
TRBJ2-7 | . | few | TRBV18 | CASSEPESYEQYF | TGTGCCAGCTCAGAACCGGAGTCCTACGAGCAGTACTTC
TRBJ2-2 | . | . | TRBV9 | CASSLSPGELFF | TGTGCCAGCAGCCTAAGTCCCGGGGAGCTGTTTTTT
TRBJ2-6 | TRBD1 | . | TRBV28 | CASRVTGAGANVLTF | TGTGCCAGCAGGGTAACAGGGGCTGGGGCCAACGTCCTGACTTTC
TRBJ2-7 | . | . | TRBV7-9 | CASSLGLSSYEQYF | TGTGCCAGCAGCTTAGGGCTTTCTTCCTACGAGCAGTACTTC
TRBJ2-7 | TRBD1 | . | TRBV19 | CASRLDRGAEEQYF | TGTGCCAGTAGGCTGGACAGGGGAGCGGAAGAGCAGTACTTC
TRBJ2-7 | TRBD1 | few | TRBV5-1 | CASSSSAGTGGMYEQYF | TGCGCCAGCAGCTCCTCTGCCGGGACAGGGGGTATGTACGAGCAGTACTTC
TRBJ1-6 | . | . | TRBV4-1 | CASSYPGRRGSPLHF | TGCGCCAGCAGCTACCCGGGAAGGAGGGGGTCACCCCTCCACTTT
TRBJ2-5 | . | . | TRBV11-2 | CASSSPGQETQYF | TGTGCCAGCAGCTCACCGGGTCAAGAGACCCAGTACTTC
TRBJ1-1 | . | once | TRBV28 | CASSFPGSHREAFF | TGTGCCAGCAGTTTCCCCGGGTCTCACAGGGAAGCTTTCTTT
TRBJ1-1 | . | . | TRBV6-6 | CASRFKQTEAFF | TGTGCCAGCAGGTTTAAACAGACTGAAGCTTTCTTT
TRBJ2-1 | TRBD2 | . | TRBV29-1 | CSAPAGGEQFF | TGCAGCGCCCCGGCGGGGGGGGAGCAGTTCTTC
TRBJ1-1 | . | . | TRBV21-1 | CASSEDTEAFF | TGTGCCAGCAGCGAGGACACTGAAGCTTTCTTT
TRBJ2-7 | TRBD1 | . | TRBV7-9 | CASSAGTGFYEQYF | TGTGCCAGCAGCGCTGGGACAGGGTTCTACGAGCAGTACTTC
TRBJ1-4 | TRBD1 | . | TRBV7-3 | CASSLAIGQGQSVFF | TGTGCCAGCAGCTTAGCGATAGGACAGGGACAATCGGTGTTTTTT
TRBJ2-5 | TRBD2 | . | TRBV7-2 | CASSPRAGDETQYF | TGTGCCAGCAGCCCCCGAGCGGGGGATGAGACCCAGTACTTC
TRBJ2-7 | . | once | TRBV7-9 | CASSSLRPGRQYF | TGTGCCAGCAGCTCACTGCGACCAGGGAGGCAGTACTTC
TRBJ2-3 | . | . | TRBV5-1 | CASRLGLGEDTQYF | TGCGCCAGCAGGCTGGGCCTCGGCGAAGATACGCAGTATTTT
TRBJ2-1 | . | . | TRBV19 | CASSIQIGDEQFF | TGTGCCAGTAGTATTCAGATAGGGGATGAGCAGTTCTTC
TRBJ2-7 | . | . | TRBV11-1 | CASSLGSYEQYF | TGTGCCAGCAGCTTAGGCTCCTACGAGCAGTACTTC
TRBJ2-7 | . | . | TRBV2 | CASSDKGVGYF | TGTGCCAGCAGTGATAAGGGGGTCGGGTACTTC
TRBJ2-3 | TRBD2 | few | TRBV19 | CASSIFVGLANTDTQYF | TGTGCCAGTAGTATATTCGTAGGACTAGCGAATACAGATACGCAGTATTTT
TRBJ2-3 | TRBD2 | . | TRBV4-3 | CASSQPSGISDTQYF | TGCGCCAGCAGCCAGCCTAGCGGGATCTCAGATACGCAGTATTTT
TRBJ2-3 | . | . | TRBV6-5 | CASSLTSTDTQYF | TGTGCCAGCAGTTTGACTAGCACAGATACGCAGTATTTT